The entry that follows covers one T cell receptor (beta chain) sequence. Its matching antigen is unknown. The data were obtained in a study of cytomegalovirus exposure and HLA in healthy donors. Study in general: Early release data held 80 million to 100 million unique TCRs from HLA-typed donors. Study-wide results and caveats: Investigators reported 150 to 200 TCR beta chains as tied to cytomegalovirus. An ancestry cluster, one associated with Asian ancestry, reportedly showed fewer N-insertions than the approximately 670-donor mean in a later analysis. Presence/absence analyses treated sequencing depth as roughly uniform across donors.

The PCR made use of 60 Vbeta and 13 Jbeta primers. This table comes from immunoSEQ multiplex PCR, and its TCRdb copy is limited to in-frame clones, with some not included. The sample carries around 150,000 clones, about 74% recorded once. The length of the CDR3 is 13 residues. Between the trimmed V and J ends, which lost 6 bases and 5 bases, there was a span of 11 bases. Germline V gives CDR1 LNHDA, CDR2 SQIVND (reference sequence). This receptor was taken from a woman aged 40 to 49 in good health and CMV-seronegative. The source material was PBMCs. J is TRBJ2-1 and V is TRBV19; maybe TRBD1 (5 bases). The DNA for the CDR3 is TGTGCCAGTAGCCTTTTGACAGACAATGAGCAGTTCTTC. Translating it yields CASSLLTDNEQFF.